Below, 13 T cell receptor beta chains from the same sample are listed, as sequenced in a study of blood T cell repertoires in COVID-19. Repertoires were generated with immunoSEQ multiplex PCR, while TCRdb's copy carries only in-frame clones and drops some. Of some 230,000 clones detected, about 85% appear once; the ten largest clones hold 4.5% to 6%. The sequenced sample was peripheral blood. These receptor sequences come from an older woman who had recovered from COVID-19.

V usage is TRBV6-6 and J usage is TRBJ1-2; perhaps TRBD1 as D (5 bases). This CDR3 region has 12 residues. CDR1 MNHNY and CDR2 SVGAGI come from the germline V gene (reference sequence). V lost 5 bases and J lost 7, with 11 bases in between. The CDR3 coding sequence is TGTGCCAGCAGTCAACCGACAGCTGGCTACACCTTC. Protein sequence: CASSQPTAGYTF.

This sequence joins TRBV5-1 and TRBJ1-2, with a tentative D call TRBD1 (5 bases). V was pared by 7 bases and J by 7 bases, with 23 bases between. The CDR3 covers 15 residues. Germline V CDR1 and CDR2: SGHRS, YFSETQ. CDR3 sequence (DNA): TGCGCCAGCCTCAAGGGGATCGGAGCGGGTAGTGGCTACACCTTC. Protein sequence: CASLKGIGAGSGYTF.

The rearrangement joins TRBV4-3 to TRBJ1-2; tentatively, D is TRBD1 (5 bases). This CDR3 is 16 amino acids long. V lost 0 bases and J 6 bases, leaving 17 bases between the germline ends. Germline-derived CDR1 and CDR2 are LGHNA and YSLEER. DNA for the CDR3: TGCGCCAGCAGCCAAGATGGGGCAGGGCTATTCCATGGCTACACCTTC. This sequence encodes CASSQDGAGLFHGYTF.

The V and J genes are TRBV3-1 (or the pseudogene TRBV3-2) and TRBJ1-2, with TRBD1 matching 9 bases. From germline, CDR1 is LGHDT and CDR2 YNNKEL (reference sequence). The CDR3 spans 15 residues. Trimming at V came to 3 bases and at J to 1 base, leaving 3 bases not matched to a gene. CDR3 amino acids: CASSHQDRGNYGYTF. The CDR3 DNA reads as TGTGCCAGCAGCCACCAGGACAGGGGTAACTATGGCTACACCTTC.

This clone was recorded once. V gene TRBV21-1 combines with J gene TRBJ1-5; the DNA was not compared with TRBD1, the D call given in the table. TRBV21-1 is a pseudogene. The CDR3 spans 15 residues. The CDR3 DNA follows: TGTGCCAGTTCGGGACAGGGGCCCAGCAATCAGCCCCAGCATTTT. Translated, it gives CASSGQGPSNQPQHF.

The chain employs TRBV30 and TRBJ1-1, with TRBD1 identical over 7 bases. Germline CDR1 and CDR2: GTSNPN and SVGIG (reference sequence). The CDR3 covers 14 residues. Unmatched junction bases numbered 4, after V lost 3 bases and J lost 0 bases. CDR3 coding DNA: TGTGCCTGGAGGAGGGGGCCGATGAACACTGAAGCTTTCTTT. It yields the protein CAWRRGPMNTEAFF.

The J gene is TRBJ2-3, the V gene TRBV7-2; 12 nucleotides agree with TRBD2. Germline values: CDR1 SGHTA, CDR2 FQGNSA. The CDR3 covers 15 residues. Germline trimming cut 3 bases from V and 7 bases from J; bases unmatched to any gene: 5. The CDR3 region is CASSFTSGGRNTQYF. CDR3 sequence (DNA): TGTGCCAGCAGCTTTACTAGCGGGGGGAGAAATACGCAGTATTTT.

The V gene is TRBV12-5, the J gene TRBJ2-1, with D possibly TRBD1 on 5 matching bases. The CDR3 contains 12 residues. Trimming took off 3 bases at V and 5 bases at J, with 5 bases between the two ends. Looked up from germline, CDR1 is LGHNT and CDR2 is FRNRAP. DNA of the CDR3: TGTGCTAGTGGTTTAGGGGACAATGAGCAGTTCTTC. Residues: CASGLGDNEQFF.

The chain recombines TRBV6-5 with TRBJ1-2; D may be TRBD1 (6 bases). Germline V lookup: CDR1 MNHEY, CDR2 SVGAGI. The CDR3 loop spans 14 amino acids. V was clipped by 2 bases and J by 4 bases, with 11 bases between them. The CDR3 nucleotides read TGTGCCAGCAGTTACGGGCGGGGGGCCTATGGCTACACCTTC. Amino acids: CASSYGRGAYGYTF.

The V gene is TRBV5-1, the J gene TRBJ2-3; 8 nucleotides line up with TRBD2. The CDR3 totals 16 residues. CDR1 and CDR2 from the germline V gene are SGHRS and YFSETQ. J was trimmed by 0 bases and V by 4 bases; bases with no gene match: 7. CDR3 DNA sequence: TGCGCCAGCAGCCGCCCCGGGGGGGGTAGCACAGATACGCAGTATTTT. Protein product: CASSRPGGGSTDTQYF.

The CDR3 coding sequence is TGTGCCAGCACTGACAGGGGCGACACCGGGGAGCTGTTTTTT. It is translated as CASTDRGDTGELFF. This chain links TRBV6-7 with TRBJ2-2; TRBD1 agrees at 8 bases. TRBV6-7 is classed as an ORF, of uncertain function. V lost 7 bases to trimming and J lost 3 bases; unmatched junction nucleotides: 4. The CDR3 sequence is 14 residues long.

V gene TRBV3-1 (or the pseudogene TRBV3-2) combines with J gene TRBJ2-7; TRBD2 aligns across 9 bases. This CDR3 has 14 amino acids. V dropped 4 bases and J dropped 4; count of bases not matched to a gene: 5. The germline V gene encodes CDR1 LGHDT and CDR2 YNNKEL (reference sequence). The CDR3 loop is CASSPSAGGYEQYF. Here the CDR3 DNA reads TGTGCCAGCAGCCCCTCGGCGGGGGGGTACGAGCAGTACTTC.

V is TRBV3-1 (or the pseudogene TRBV3-2) and J is TRBJ2-1; 13 bases match TRBD2. V dropped 7 bases and J dropped 2; count of bases not matched to a gene: 5. Germline CDR1 reads LGHDT; CDR2 reads YNNKEL (reference sequence). The CDR3 is 16 residues long. The CDR3 here is CASTRTSGSTYNEQFF. CDR3 sequence (DNA): TGTGCCAGCACCCGGACTAGCGGGAGCACCTACAATGAGCAGTTCTTC.